A single sample gave rise to the 18 T cell receptor beta chains below, sequenced in a study of OX40 agonist ivuxolimab in advanced cancers. Data came from immunoSEQ multiplex PCR; TCRdb stores just in-frame clones and leaves some out. The data hold some 60,000 clones, with approximately 82% observed a single time. The specimen was CD4+ or CD8+ T cells sorted from blood, collected in a trial of the OX40 agonist ivuxolimab. These receptors came from an adult with an advanced solid tumor such as melanoma, head and neck, liver or kidney cancer.

The chain is built from TRBV6-6 and TRBJ2-1; TRBD2 might be the D (6 bases). V dropped 1 base and J dropped 7 bases, with 8 bases sitting between them. The CDR3 is 13 residues long. CDR1 and CDR2 from the germline V gene are MNHNY and SVGAGI (reference sequence). The CDR3 DNA reads as TGTGCCAGCAGTTACTTGCGGGGTAATGAGCAGTTCTTC. Protein product: CASSYLRGNEQFF.

The chain employs TRBV6-5 and TRBJ1-4; tentative D call: TRBD1 (6 bases). Germline CDR1 reads MNHEY; CDR2 reads SVGAGI. The CDR3 extends over 14 amino acids. Trimming removed 4 bases from V and 1 base from J, with 7 bases in between. The CDR3 DNA is TGTGCCAGCAGTTCCAGGGGAACTAATGAAAAACTGTTTTTT. It codes for CASSSRGTNEKLFF.

V is TRBV6-6 and J is TRBJ1-1, with D maybe TRBD1 (6 bases). The germline V gene has CDR1 MNHNY and CDR2 SVGAGI (reference sequence). V was cut by 8 bases and J by 3 bases, with 19 bases left in between. The CDR3 extends over 15 amino acids. In DNA, the CDR3 is TGTGCCAGCTCTCTCACAGGGCGAGGAGACACTGAAGCTTTCTTT. It is translated as CASSLTGRGDTEAFF.

The chain links TRBV9 to TRBJ2-5, with 8 nucleotides matching TRBD1. V was clipped by 3 bases and J by 4 bases; unmatched bases: 8. The CDR3 runs 15 residues. Germline lookup yields CDR1 SGDLS and CDR2 YYNGEE. This CDR3 is CASSAPRGLIETQYF. DNA for the CDR3: TGTGCCAGCAGCGCACCCAGGGGGCTGATAGAGACCCAGTACTTC.

The chain couples TRBV7-9 to TRBJ1-5; D uncertain. Germline V gives CDR1 SEHNR, CDR2 FQNEAQ (reference sequence). The CDR3 runs to 15 residues. V dropped 5 bases and J dropped 5 bases, with 16 bases sitting between them. The CDR3 region is CASSQDHLRDQPQHF. In nucleotides, the CDR3 is TGTGCCAGCAGCCAAGATCACCTACGAGATCAGCCCCAGCATTTT.

The V call is TRBV7-3, the J call TRBJ2-2, with TRBD1 matching 12 bases. CDR1 and CDR2 from the germline V gene are SGHTA and FQGTGA. This CDR3 has 21 residues. Germline trimming cut 4 bases from V and 9 bases from J; bases unmatched to any gene: 24. CDR3 DNA sequence: TGTGCCAGCAGCTCCCCCCCGGGACAGGGGGCATCGGCGGGACCTTACCGGGAGCTGTTTTTT. This encodes CASSSPPGQGASAGPYRELFF.

The chain recombines TRBV5-6 with TRBJ2-5; 10 bases line up with TRBD2. The CDR3 is 14 residues long. Germline V gives CDR1 SGHDT, CDR2 YYEEEE. V lost 4 bases and J lost 2; bases outside the gene matches: 2. The CDR3 bases are TGTGCCAGCAGCCGGACTAGCGGACAAGAGACCCAGTACTTC. Protein: CASSRTSGQETQYF.

On this clone itself: The germline gene is not matched at one end of the junction; a read error may be the cause. Other DNA sequences of this sample code for an identical CDR3. The chain carries TRBV9 and TRBJ1-3; D is undetermined. CDR3 length: 16 amino acids. Germline V gene lookup returns CDR1 SGDLS and CDR2 YYNGEE. The CDR3 sequence is CASSPLARSGSDTIYF. The CDR3 nucleotides are TGTGCTAGCAGCCCCCTCGCCAGGAGCGGTTCAGACACCATATATTTT.

This chain uses TRBV6-5 with TRBJ1-1; D is unresolved. Deletions cut 8 bases from V and 0 bases from J, with 10 bases between. The CDR3 runs to 13 residues. Germline V gene sequence: CDR1 MNHEY, CDR2 SVGAGI. The CDR3 DNA reads TGTGCCAGCCAGTTAGATATGAACACTGAAGCTTTCTTT. Translation gives CASQLDMNTEAFF.

The chain links TRBV4-1 to TRBJ2-2; the D gene is possibly TRBD2 (6 bases). Germline V gene data show CDR1 as MGHRA and CDR2 as YSYEKL. Trimming pared 4 bases from V and 4 bases from J, leaving 13 bases between. This CDR3 is 15 amino acids long. The CDR3 sequence: CASSPAGLSTGELFF. CDR3 sequence (DNA): TGCGCCAGCAGCCCCGCCGGACTAAGCACCGGGGAGCTGTTTTTT.

V is TRBV9 and J is TRBJ2-7; 12 nucleotides line up with TRBD2. Germline V gene data show CDR1 as SGDLS and CDR2 as YYNGEE. The CDR3 is 15 residues long. V shed 4 bases, J shed 1 base, and the junction held 3 bases outside the gene matches. CDR3 region: CASSPLAGGSYEQYF. The DNA of the CDR3 is TGTGCCAGCAGCCCACTAGCGGGAGGTTCCTACGAGCAGTACTTC. The full variable domain, completed using reference TRBV9 and TRBJ2-7, is DSGVTQTPKHLITATGQRVTLRCSPRSGDLSVYWYQQSLDQGLQFLIQYYNGEERAKGNILERFSAQQFPDLHSELNLSSLELGDSALYFCASSPLAGGSYEQYFGPGTRLTVT.

This clone turned up a few times. V gene TRBV19 combines with J gene TRBJ1-5; no clear D. V was clipped by 7 bases and J by 7 bases, with 11 bases between them. Germline lookup yields CDR1 LNHDA and CDR2 SQIVND (reference sequence). CDR3 length equals 12 residues. CDR3 sequence reads: CASTIRGQPQHF. CDR3 in DNA: TGTGCCAGTACCATACGCGGACAGCCCCAGCATTTT.

The chain has TRBV19 and TRBJ1-5, with 7 bases identical to TRBD1. With 1 base clipped from V and 6 bases from J, the junction kept 6 bases outside the gene matches. The CDR3 length is 15 residues. The germline V gene encodes CDR1 LNHDA and CDR2 SQIVND (reference sequence). CDR3 amino acids: CASSIGSAGGQPQHF. The CDR3 region has the DNA TGTGCCAGTAGTATAGGGTCTGCAGGGGGTCAGCCCCAGCATTTT.

This clone was detected once. CDR3 protein: CATSRDLGGRYNEQFF. The CDR3 region has the DNA TGTGCCACCAGCAGAGATTTGGGGGGGAGATACAATGAGCAGTTCTTC. The V call is TRBV15, the J call TRBJ2-1; TRBD2 aligns across 7 bases. Germline values: CDR1 LNHNV, CDR2 YYDKDF (reference sequence). Losses at the gene ends were 0 bases for V and 4 bases for J; bases not matched to a gene: 6. The CDR3 sequence is 16 residues long.

The chain combines TRBV6-1 with TRBJ1-2, with 7 bases matching TRBD1. V was pared by 6 bases and J by 4 bases, with 2 bases of the junction left unmatched. The V gene's germline CDR1 is MNHNS and CDR2 SASEGT. CDR3 length: 12 residues. The CDR3 sequence is CASRRDSYGYTF. CDR3 nucleotides: TGTGCCAGCAGAAGGGACAGCTATGGCTACACCTTC.

The V gene is TRBV9, the J gene TRBJ1-2, with a weak D call TRBD1 (5 bases). The CDR3 extends over 12 amino acids. CDR1 SGDLS and CDR2 YYNGEE come from the germline V gene. Trimming cost V 7 bases and J 8 bases, with 15 bases left between them. The CDR3 here is CASGREAGGYTF. CDR3 in DNA: TGTGCCAGCGGCAGGGAGGCGGGAGGCTACACCTTC. The full variable domain, in which reference TRBV9 and TRBJ1-2 provide the parts outside the CDR3, is DSGVTQTPKHLITATGQRVTLRCSPRSGDLSVYWYQQSLDQGLQFLIQYYNGEERAKGNILERFSAQQFPDLHSELNLSSLELGDSALYFCASGREAGGYTFGSGTRLTVV.

Concerning this clone: Other DNA sequences in the same sample also yield this CDR3. The chain recombines TRBV5-1 with TRBJ1-1; D is unresolved. CDR3 size: 13 residues. V lost 3 bases and J lost 0, with 6 bases in between. Germline V gives CDR1 SGHRS, CDR2 YFSETQ. In DNA, the CDR3 is TGCGCCAGCAGCTCTCCGCTGAACACTGAAGCTTTCTTT. Its protein product is CASSSPLNTEAFF.

The V gene is TRBV28, the J gene TRBJ2-7; possibly TRBD1 or TRBD2 for D (5 bases each). Per the germline V gene, CDR1 is MDHEN and CDR2 is SYDVKM. V lost 6 bases, J lost 6 bases, and 12 bases lay in between. CDR3 length equals 12 residues. As DNA, the CDR3 is TGTGCCAGCAGCACCCCAGGGACCGAGCAGTACTTC. Residues: CASSTPGTEQYF.